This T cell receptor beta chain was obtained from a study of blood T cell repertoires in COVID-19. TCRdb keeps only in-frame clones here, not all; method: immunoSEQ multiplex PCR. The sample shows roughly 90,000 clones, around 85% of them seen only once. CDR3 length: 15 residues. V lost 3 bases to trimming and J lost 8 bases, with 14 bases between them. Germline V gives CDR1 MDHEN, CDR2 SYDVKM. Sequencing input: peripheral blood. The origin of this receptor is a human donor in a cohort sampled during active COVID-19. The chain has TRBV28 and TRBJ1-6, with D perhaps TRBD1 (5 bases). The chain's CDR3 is CASSFRTPDHSPLHF. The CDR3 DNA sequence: TGTGCCAGCAGTTTTAGGACACCCGATCATTCACCCCTCCACTTT.